This paragraph reports one T cell receptor (beta chain). Its antigen is not known. Using immunoSEQ multiplex PCR, the repertoire was profiled, and TCRdb retains in-frame clones only, with some absent. The profile shows about 1.4 million clones, roughly 96% of them singletons. These data belong to a study of shared clonotypes between healthy human individuals. The germline V gene has CDR1 MDHEN and CDR2 SYDVKM. CDR3 length: 14 residues. Trimming cost V 2 bases and J 1 base, with 8 bases left between them. General study points: Although depth was large, rarefaction showed that sequencing of the sorted subsets was incomplete.

This clonotype was obtained from a man between 25 and 39 years old in good health. This chain connects TRBV28 to TRBJ1-1; no clear D gene. The source material was naive CD4+ T cells sorted from blood. Subset of the sample: CD45RA+ positively selected. The CDR3 reads CASSLVGTNTEAFF. The CDR3 DNA reads as TGTGCCAGCAGTTTAGTAGGAACGAACACTGAAGCTTTCTTT.